The clone carrying this T cell receptor beta chain appeared many times. Its antigen is not known. Authors' methods: Researchers built a distant-metastasis classifier for papillary thyroid cancer that drew on CDR3 differences across clinicopathological groups. TCRdb used MiXCR to call clones anew from the PCR reads. None of the V and J calls come from the authors' own analysis; TCRdb made them. This sample has fewer than 15,000 clones, with 25% to 40% found just once. None of the patients had undergone any treatment ahead of thyroid surgery. This entry comes from a study of metastatic and nonmetastatic thyroid tumors. Study conclusions and caveats: Malignant thyroid tumors reportedly exceeded benign nodules significantly in TCR beta diversity, with the difference appearing in blood and tumor.

The sample comprised tumor tissue. This receptor was taken from a female donor with papillary thyroid cancer or a benign thyroid nodule (not recorded which). Some clones in this sample may be carry-over from other donors' samples.

The DNA for the CDR3 is TGTGCCAGCAGCTCCTCCGGGGTCTATGGCTACACCTTC. The encoded protein is CASSSSGVYGYTF. This chain connects TRBV7-9 to TRBJ1-2; no definite D call. The CDR3 runs to 13 residues. CDR1 and CDR2 from the germline V gene are SEHNR and FQNEAQ (reference sequence). V was pared by 4 bases and J by 4 bases, with 10 bases between.